The TCR beta chain under discussion was sequenced for a study of blood T cell repertoires in COVID-19. This clone was picked up a small number of times. Data came from immunoSEQ multiplex PCR; TCRdb stores just in-frame clones and leaves some out. Of more than 250,000 clones listed, about 87% are singletons. The CDR3 loop spans 11 amino acids. Germline V lookup: CDR1 GTSNPN, CDR2 SVGIG (reference sequence). V was trimmed by 5 bases and J by 8 bases, leaving 12 bases between them. This TCR derives from a woman aged 45-59 years with COVID-19, enrolled during active disease. Material for sequencing was peripheral blood. The gene calls are TRBV30 and TRBJ1-2; D is undetermined. The DNA of the CDR3 is TGTGCCTGGTGGCGTCCGGGGGGCTACACCTTC. This encodes CAWWRPGGYTF.